Listed below are T cell receptor beta chains from one sample, sequenced in a study of T-cell reconstitution after alpha-beta-depleted transplantation in children. TCRdb passed the PCR reads through MiXCR, listing each CDR3 protein once. The table records approximately 240,000 distinct CDR3 sequences, approximately 9.8% of them present only once. Source: PBMCs from the stem cell graft donor, taken from the stem cell graft. Every receptor here comes from a human donor who donated a stem cell graft to a child with SCID. The CDR3 runs from the conserved cysteine through the conserved F or W. The D gene is left open where the match is weak. Clone sizes are given selectively: once, few, many, or a class where the clone is expanded.

D gene	V gene	J gene	clone size	CDR3 protein	CDR3 DNA
NA	TRBV19	TRBJ1-2	many	CASSPWTELYGYTF	TGTGCCAGTAGTCCCTGGACAGAACTATATGGCTACACCTTC
NA	TRBV12-3/TRBV12-4	TRBJ1-1	many	CASSFGGGGLDTEAFF	TGTGCCAGCAGTTTCGGGGGGGGAGGGCTGGACACTGAAGCTTTCTTT
TRBD1	TRBV7-6	TRBJ2-7	NA	CASSPEDRGPYEQYF	TGTGCCAGCAGCCCAGAGGACAGGGGCCCCTACGAGCAGTACTTC
TRBD1	TRBV25-1	TRBJ1-1	many	CASSEYPGQGSTEAFF	TGTGCCAGCAGTGAATACCCCGGACAGGGAAGCACTGAAGCTTTCTTT
TRBD1	TRBV7-6	TRBJ2-3	many	CASSFATGDDTQYF	TGTGCCAGCAGCTTTGCTACAGGGGATGATACGCAGTATTTT
TRBD2	TRBV5-1	TRBJ2-2	many	CASSLGRDYNTGELFF	TGCGCCAGCAGCTTGGGGCGGGACTATAACACCGGGGAGCTGTTTTTT
NA	TRBV6-1	TRBJ2-7	many	CASSSDTSSYEQYF	TGTGCCAGCAGCTCGGACACGAGCTCCTACGAGCAGTACTTC
TRBD1	TRBV20-1	TRBJ1-6	many	CSAYRDSLVSPLHF	TGCAGTGCTTACCGGGACAGCCTGGTGTCACCCCTCCACTTT
NA	TRBV9	TRBJ1-1	NA	CASSPPGNTEAFF	TGTGCCAGCAGCCCACCAGGGAACACTGAAGCTTTCTTT
NA	TRBV20-1	TRBJ2-2	many	CSATGPGYTGELFF	TGCAGTGCCACGGGACCAGGTTACACCGGGGAGCTGTTTTTT
NA	TRBV20-1	TRBJ1-1	many	CSAGGGWTEAFF	TGCAGTGCTGGGGGGGGGTGGACTGAAGCTTTCTTT
NA	TRBV9	TRBJ1-2	many	CASSVVPDGTYGYTF	TGTGCCAGCAGCGTAGTCCCTGATGGGACTTATGGCTACACCTTC
TRBD1	TRBV4-1	TRBJ1-4	many	CASSSAGTGVEKLFF	TGCGCCAGCAGCTCCGCCGGGACAGGAGTTGAAAAACTGTTTTTT
TRBD2	TRBV12-3/TRBV12-4	TRBJ2-7	NA	CASSTHRTSGERRAYEQYF	TGTGCCAGCAGTACCCACCGGACTAGCGGGGAACGCAGGGCCTACGAGCAGTACTTC
TRBD2	TRBV20-1	TRBJ2-3	many	CSASGTSGVPEADTQYF	TGCAGTGCTAGTGGGACTAGCGGGGTCCCTGAAGCAGATACGCAGTATTTT
TRBD1	TRBV7-9	TRBJ2-7	many	CASSLAAGGYEQYF	TGTGCCAGCAGCTTAGCGGCAGGGGGCTACGAGCAGTACTTC
NA	TRBV5-1	TRBJ2-2	many	CASSLNDRVTGELFF	TGCGCCAGCAGCTTGAACGACAGAGTCACCGGGGAGCTGTTTTTT
NA	TRBV5-1	TRBJ2-1	many	CASSLEPSSGYNEQFF	TGCGCCAGCAGCTTGGAGCCTAGTTCGGGTTACAATGAGCAGTTCTTC
TRBD1	TRBV5-1	TRBJ2-7	many	CASSLEGARGYEQYF	TGCGCCAGCAGCTTGGAGGGGGCCCGGGGTTACGAGCAGTACTTC
NA	TRBV5-5	TRBJ2-2	many	CASSLGPPNTGELFF	TGTGCCAGCAGCTTGGGACCACCTAACACCGGGGAGCTGTTTTTT
NA	TRBV2	TRBJ2-7	many	CASSRTRRDEQYF	TGTGCCAGCAGTCGGACTCGCAGAGACGAGCAGTACTTC
NA	TRBV7-6	TRBJ2-5	many	CASSLEAVEETQYF	TGTGCCAGCAGCTTAGAGGCTGTAGAAGAGACCCAGTACTTC
NA	TRBV15	TRBJ2-3	many	CATSRAVSRNGLGQYF	TGTGCCACCAGCAGGGCCGTTAGCCGGAATGGGCTCGGGCAGTATTTT
TRBD1	TRBV4-1	TRBJ1-6	many	CASSQGDRRSSYNSPLHF	TGCGCCAGCAGCCAGGGGGACAGAAGAAGCTCCTATAATTCACCCCTCCACTTT
NA	TRBV5-1	TRBJ1-5	many	CASSDGRLESPQHF	TGCGCCAGCAGCGACGGACGGCTGGAGTCGCCCCAGCATTTT
NA	TRBV5-1	TRBJ1-5	many	CASSFGGDQPQHF	TGCGCCAGCAGCTTTGGGGGGGATCAGCCCCAGCATTTT
NA	TRBV21-1	TRBJ2-1	NA	CARPWGGYYNEQFF	TGTGCCAGGCCGTGGGGAGGGTACTACAATGAGCAGTTCTTC
NA	TRBV15	TRBJ1-6	many	CATSRDSAGISSPLHF	TGTGCCACCAGCAGAGATTCGGCAGGAATAAGTTCACCCCTCCACTTT
TRBD1	TRBV20-1	TRBJ2-5	many	CSARDGVGQIQETQYF	TGCAGTGCTAGAGATGGGGTGGGACAGATCCAAGAGACCCAGTACTTC
NA	TRBV9	TRBJ2-7	many	CASSPGRGYEQYF	TGTGCCAGCAGCCCAGGACGGGGTTACGAGCAGTACTTC
NA	TRBV20-1	TRBJ1-3	many	CSAEQGTGNTIYF	TGCAGTGCTGAACAGGGTACTGGAAACACCATATATTTT
NA	TRBV5-1	TRBJ2-1	many	CASSLGQSGYNEQFF	TGCGCCAGCAGCTTGGGGCAGTCCGGATACAATGAGCAGTTCTTC
NA	TRBV11-3	TRBJ2-1	many	CASSHGTPEQFF	TGTGCCAGCAGCCATGGGACGCCGGAGCAGTTCTTC
NA	TRBV7-3	TRBJ2-3	few	CASSLTSTATDTQYF	TGTGCCAGCAGCTTAACGAGTACAGCCACAGATACGCAGTATTTT
NA	TRBV12-3/TRBV12-4	TRBJ1-2	many	CASSLALNYGYTF	TGTGCCAGCAGTTTAGCCCTCAACTATGGCTACACCTTC
NA	TRBV15	TRBJ2-1	many	CATSRDRQGLYNEQFF	TGTGCCACCAGCAGAGATAGGCAGGGGCTCTACAATGAGCAGTTCTTC
NA	TRBV2	TRBJ2-1	many	CARQSNEQFF	TGTGCCAGACAGTCCAATGAGCAGTTCTTC
NA	TRBV6-1	TRBJ2-3	many	CASRGDSPDTQYF	TGTGCCAGCAGGGGCGACAGTCCAGATACGCAGTATTTT
NA	TRBV19	TRBJ1-2	many	CASGDLGRTKSNYGYTF	TGTGCCAGCGGGGACTTGGGACGCACCAAATCTAACTATGGCTACACCTTC
NA	TRBV5-1	TRBJ2-5	many	CASSLESGTQETQYF	TGCGCCAGCAGCTTGGAATCAGGGACCCAAGAGACCCAGTACTTC